These 5 T cell receptor beta chains came from one sample sequenced in a study of blood T cell repertoires in COVID-19. Libraries were prepared by immunoSEQ multiplex PCR; TCRdb keeps only in-frame clonotypes and omits some of them. The table has over 150,000 clones, roughly 84% seen once; the top ten hold less than 8.5%. What was sequenced was PBMCs or T cells enriched from blood (not recorded which). The source of these receptors is a man in his forties who had recovered from COVID-19.

This clone was seen just once. V usage is TRBV4-2 and J usage is TRBJ1-1; 8 bases are a match to TRBD1. The CDR3 is 13 residues long. V shed 3 bases and J 7 bases; nucleotides not matched to a gene: 4. Germline assignment: CDR1 LGHNA and CDR2 YNFKEQ. The CDR3: CASSHLGQGEAFF. The CDR3 DNA reads as TGTGCCAGCAGCCACCTAGGACAGGGTGAAGCTTTCTTT.

This clone appeared a single time. V is TRBV27 and J is TRBJ2-2, with TRBD2 matching over 8 bases. CDR1 is MNHEY, CDR2 SMNVEV, per germline (reference sequence). This CDR3 is 16 amino acids long. Unmatched junction bases numbered 6, after V lost 4 bases and J lost 2 bases. In DNA, the CDR3 is TGTGCCAGCAGTTCCGAGCGGGGGACTAACACCGGGGAGCTGTTTTTT. Translating it yields CASSSERGTNTGELFF.

The chain uses TRBV5-5 and TRBJ1-6; TRBD1 matches 8 bases. Germline V gives CDR1 SGHKS, CDR2 YYEKEE (reference sequence). J was trimmed by 6 bases and V by 0 bases; bases with no gene match: 2. The CDR3 has 15 amino acids. The CDR3 region is CASSLETGVNSPLHF. The CDR3 DNA is TGTGCCAGCAGCTTGGAGACAGGGGTTAATTCACCCCTCCACTTT.

This chain joins TRBV5-4 and TRBJ1-1; D is uncertain. V lost 4 bases to trimming and J lost 3 bases, with 13 bases between them. This CDR3 region has 14 residues. Germline CDR1 is SGHNT and CDR2 is YYREEE (reference sequence). The CDR3 nucleotides read TGTGCCAGCAGCCCGGCGCTTGGAGACACTGAAGCTTTCTTT. Translated: CASSPALGDTEAFF. The whole variable domain, remainder taken from reference TRBV5-4 and TRBJ1-1, is ETGVTQSPTHLIKTRGQQVTLRCSSQSGHNTVSWYQQALGQGPQFIFQYYREEENGRGNFPPRFSGLQFPNYSSELNVNALELDDSALYLCASSPALGDTEAFFGQGTRLTVV.

The chain recombines TRBV5-1 with TRBJ2-5; possibly TRBD1 for D (6 bases). Trimming shortened V by 4 bases and J by 2 bases, and 9 bases separated the two germline ends. This CDR3 region has 13 residues. The germline V gene encodes CDR1 SGHRS and CDR2 YFSETQ. CDR3: CASSNGQQETQYF. The CDR3 bases are TGCGCCAGCAGCAATGGACAGCAAGAGACCCAGTACTTC.